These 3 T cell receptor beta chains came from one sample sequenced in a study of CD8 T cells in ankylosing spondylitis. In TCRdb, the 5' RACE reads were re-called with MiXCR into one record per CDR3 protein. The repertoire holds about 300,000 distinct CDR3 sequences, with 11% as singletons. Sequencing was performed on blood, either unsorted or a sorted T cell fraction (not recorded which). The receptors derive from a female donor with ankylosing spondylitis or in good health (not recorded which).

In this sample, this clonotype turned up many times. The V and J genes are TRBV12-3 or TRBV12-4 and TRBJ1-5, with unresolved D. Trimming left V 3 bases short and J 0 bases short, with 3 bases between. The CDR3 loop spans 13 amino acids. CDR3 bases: TGTGCCAGCAGTTTTGATAGCAATCAGCCCCAGCATTTT. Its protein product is CASSFDSNQPQHF.

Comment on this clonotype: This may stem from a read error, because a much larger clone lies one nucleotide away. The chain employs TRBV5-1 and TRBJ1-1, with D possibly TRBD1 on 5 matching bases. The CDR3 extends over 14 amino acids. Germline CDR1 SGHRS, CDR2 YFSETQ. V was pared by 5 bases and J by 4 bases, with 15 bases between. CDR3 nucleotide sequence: TGCGCCAGCAGGCCGGGACGGGCGGTCACTGAAGCTTTCTTT. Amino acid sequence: CASRPGRAVTEAFF.

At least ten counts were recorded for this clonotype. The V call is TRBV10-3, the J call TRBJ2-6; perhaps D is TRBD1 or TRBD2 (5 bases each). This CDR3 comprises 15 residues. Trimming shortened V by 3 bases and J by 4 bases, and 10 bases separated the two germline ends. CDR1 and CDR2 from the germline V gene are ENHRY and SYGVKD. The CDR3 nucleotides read TGTGCCATCAGTGATGGGGGAGACGGGGCCAACGTCCTGACTTTC. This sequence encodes CAISDGGDGANVLTF.